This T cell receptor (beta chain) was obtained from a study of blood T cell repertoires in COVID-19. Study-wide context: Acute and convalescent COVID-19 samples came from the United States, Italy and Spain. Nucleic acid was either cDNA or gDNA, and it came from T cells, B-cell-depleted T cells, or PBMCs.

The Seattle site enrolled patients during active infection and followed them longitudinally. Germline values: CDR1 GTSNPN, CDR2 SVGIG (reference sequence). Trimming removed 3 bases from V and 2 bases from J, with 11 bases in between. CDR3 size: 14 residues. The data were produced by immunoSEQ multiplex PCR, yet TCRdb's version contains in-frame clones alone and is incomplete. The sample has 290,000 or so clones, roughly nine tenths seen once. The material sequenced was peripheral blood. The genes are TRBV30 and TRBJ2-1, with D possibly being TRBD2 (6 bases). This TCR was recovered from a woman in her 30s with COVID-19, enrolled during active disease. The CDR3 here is CAWSPGLTYNEQFF. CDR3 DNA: TGTGCCTGGAGCCCGGGACTTACCTACAATGAGCAGTTCTTC. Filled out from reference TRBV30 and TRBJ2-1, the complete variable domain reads SQTIHQWPATLVQPVGSPLSLECTVEGTSNPNLYWYRQAAGRGLQLLFYSVGIGQISSEVPQNLSASRPQDRQFILSSKKLLLSDSGFYLCAWSPGLTYNEQFFGPGTRLTVL.